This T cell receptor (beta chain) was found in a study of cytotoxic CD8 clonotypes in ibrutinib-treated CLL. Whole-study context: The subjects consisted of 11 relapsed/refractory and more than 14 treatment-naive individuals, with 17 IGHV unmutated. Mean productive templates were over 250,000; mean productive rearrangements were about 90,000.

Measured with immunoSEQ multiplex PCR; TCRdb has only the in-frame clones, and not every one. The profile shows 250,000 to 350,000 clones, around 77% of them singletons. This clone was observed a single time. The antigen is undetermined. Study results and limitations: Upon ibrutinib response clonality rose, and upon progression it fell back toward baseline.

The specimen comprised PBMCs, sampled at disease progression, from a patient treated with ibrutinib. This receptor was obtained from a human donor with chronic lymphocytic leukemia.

DNA for the CDR3: TGTGCCAGCAGCGTAGGATTGGCGGCAAGGGGAATATATGAAGCTTTCTTT. Protein product: CASSVGLAARGIYEAFF. The chain has TRBV9 and TRBJ1-1, with D possibly TRBD1 on 5 matching bases. CDR3 length: 17 amino acids. CDR1 is SGDLS and CDR2 is YYNGEE in the germline V gene. Trimming cost V 0 bases and J 7 bases, with 22 bases left between them.